These 15 T cell receptor beta chains originate from one sample sequenced in a study of cytomegalovirus exposure and HLA in healthy donors. The primer mix had 60 Vbeta and 13 Jbeta primers. Method: immunoSEQ multiplex PCR; TCRdb's copy keeps in-frame clones and lacks some. This table holds approximately 88,000 clones, 60% to 75% found once. Sequenced material: PBMCs. The receptor source for this set is a man aged 55 to 70 in good health and CMV-seronegative.

This clone was observed a handful of times. This rearrangement joins TRBV19 to TRBJ2-7; 11 nucleotides line up with TRBD1. V lost 2 bases and J lost 2; bases outside the gene matches: 11. Germline V CDR1 and CDR2: LNHDA, SQIVND (reference sequence). This CDR3 is built from 18 residues. The CDR3: CASSIYWTGGAGTYEQYF. DNA for the CDR3: TGTGCCAGTAGTATATACTGGACAGGGGGCGCTGGGACCTACGAGCAGTACTTC.

This clone was observed a few times. An end of the junction does not agree with germline; a read error may underlie this. The chain recombines TRBV11-3 with TRBJ2-4; no clear D. Germline V gene data show CDR1 as SGHNT and CDR2 as YENEEA. This CDR3 is built from 14 residues. CDR3 coding DNA: TGTGCCAGCACCTTAGGTACTGACAAAAACATTCAGTACTTC. Translating it yields CASTLGTDKNIQYF.

The CDR3 is CASSGSLAGSRNEQFF. DNA for the CDR3: TGTGCCAGCAGCGGCTCCCTAGCGGGAAGCAGAAATGAGCAGTTCTTC. The chain employs TRBV9 and TRBJ2-1; 9 bases align to TRBD2. This CDR3 has 16 amino acids. V gave up 3 bases and J gave up 7 bases; unmatched junction bases: 11. Germline V lookup: CDR1 SGDLS, CDR2 YYNGEE. Using reference TRBV9 and TRBJ2-1 for the parts outside the CDR3, the full variable domain is DSGVTQTPKHLITATGQRVTLRCSPRSGDLSVYWYQQSLDQGLQFLIQYYNGEERAKGNILERFSAQQFPDLHSELNLSSLELGDSALYFCASSGSLAGSRNEQFFGPGTRLTVL.

The chain combines TRBV4-1 with TRBJ2-7; D perhaps matches TRBD2 (6 bases). The CDR3 is 16 amino acids. Trimming left V 1 base short and J 4 bases short, with 17 bases between. CDR1 is MGHRA and CDR2 is YSYEKL in the germline V gene. The CDR3 DNA reads TGCGCCAGCAGCCAAGTGAGGTCGCTAGCGCGGTACGAGCAGTACTTC. This codes for CASSQVRSLARYEQYF.

V is TRBV11-3 and J is TRBJ2-1; 9 bases agree with TRBD2. From germline, CDR1 is SGHNT and CDR2 YENEEA. The CDR3 extends over 14 amino acids. V trimming: 1 base; J trimming: 10 bases; junction bases outside the gene matches: 5. The CDR3 DNA is TGTGCCAGCAGCTTAGGGCTAGCGGGACGGGAGCAGTTCTTC. Its translation: CASSLGLAGREQFF.

This sequence joins TRBV6-4 and TRBJ1-3; possible D gene TRBD1, 5 bases. Trimming removed 8 bases from V and 5 bases from J, with 16 bases in between. CDR1 and CDR2 (germline): MRHNA, SNTAGT. The CDR3 has 14 amino acids. The CDR3 loop is CASGWGGVRNTIYF. Written as DNA, the CDR3 is TGTGCCAGCGGCTGGGGGGGGGTGAGAAACACCATATATTTT.

The chain combines TRBV21-1 with TRBJ2-5; the D call of TRBD1 is as the table states it, not checked on the DNA. TRBV21-1 is reported as a pseudogene. This CDR3 is 16 amino acids long. The CDR3 DNA reads TGTGCCAGCAGCATCCCGGACAGGGGGCTAGGAGAGACCCAGTACTTC. This encodes CASSIPDRGLGETQYF.

The chain employs TRBV6-1 and TRBJ1-2; weak D call: TRBD1 (5 bases). CDR1 and CDR2 from the germline V gene are MNHNS and SASEGT. Trimming stripped 5 bases from V and 6 bases from J, with 10 bases between. This CDR3 contains 12 residues. CDR3 nucleotides: TGTGCCAGCAGTCGGGGGTTTGATGGCTACACCTTC. Translated, it gives CASSRGFDGYTF.

V usage is TRBV6-4 and J usage is TRBJ2-1; weak D call: TRBD2 (6 bases). CDR1 MRHNA and CDR2 SNTAGT come from the germline V gene. Trimming left V 0 bases short and J 2 bases short, with 20 bases between. This CDR3 region has 19 residues. The CDR3 protein is CASSDSIPLREDPYNEQFF. CDR3 sequence (DNA): TGTGCCAGCAGTGACTCGATACCTTTGAGGGAGGATCCCTACAATGAGCAGTTCTTC.

The rearrangement links TRBV6-5 to TRBJ2-7; TRBD2 matches at 13 bases. This CDR3 comprises 16 residues. V lost 4 bases, J lost 4 bases, and 7 bases stayed unmatched. The germline gives CDR1 MNHEY, CDR2 SVGAGI. The CDR3 DNA is TGTGCCAGCAGTTCCGGACTAGCGGGGGCCTTTTACGAGCAGTACTTC. Amino acid sequence: CASSSGLAGAFYEQYF.

This chain connects TRBV2 to TRBJ1-2; TRBD1 might be the D (5 bases). Germline V gives CDR1 SNHLY, CDR2 FYNNEI. The CDR3 totals 12 residues. Trimming took 7 bases from V and 8 from J, leaving 14 bases between them. The CDR3: CASKRGYQGYTF. Written as DNA, the CDR3 is TGTGCCAGCAAAAGGGGCTACCAGGGCTACACCTTC.

This CDR3 reads CASSPGQNQPQHF. CDR3 DNA sequence: TGTGCCAGCTCACCGGGACAAAATCAGCCCCAGCATTTT. The chain recombines TRBV18 with TRBJ1-5, with a tentative D call TRBD1 (6 bases). V was cut by 3 bases and J by 4 bases, with 7 bases left in between. The CDR3 has 13 residues. Germline V gene lookup returns CDR1 KGHSH and CDR2 LQKENI.

As concerns this clone: The junction shows a germline mismatch at one end, possibly a read error. The V gene is TRBV5-1, the J gene TRBJ1-2; D might be TRBD1 (6 bases). The length of the CDR3 is 11 residues. Looked up from germline, CDR1 is SGHRS and CDR2 is YFSETQ. The CDR3 bases are TGTGCCAGCAGCTTGGGGGGCGGCTACACCTTC. Encoded protein: CASSLGGGYTF.

The genes are TRBV5-1 and TRBJ1-2; D is unresolved. Germline loops: CDR1 SGHRS, CDR2 YFSETQ. The CDR3 consists of 13 residues. V was clipped by 2 bases and J by 2 bases, with 7 bases between them. The CDR3 DNA follows: TGCGCCAGCAGCTTCGAGGGAAACTATGGCTACACCTTC. This gives the protein CASSFEGNYGYTF.

The chain is built from TRBV30 and TRBJ2-2, with a tentative D call TRBD2 (5 bases). This CDR3 has 16 amino acids. V was clipped by 0 bases and J by 6 bases, with 17 bases between them. The germline V gene has CDR1 GTSNPN and CDR2 SVGIG (reference sequence). For the CDR3, the DNA is TGTGCCTGGAGTGTACGGAGAGGGAGTGCGTCCGGGGAGCTGTTTTTT. Its translation: CAWSVRRGSASGELFF.